The 30 T cell receptor beta chains presented below share a single source sample, sequenced in a study of T cell responses to AZD1222 COVID-19 vaccine (dated by TCRdb to 2020 to 2023). The time point label, as the study defines it: baseline before first vaccination. Receptor amplification or capture employed the immunoSEQ multiplex PCR assay. What TCRdb holds here is the immuneACCESS table cut down to in-frame rearrangements. Part of the clones is not present; checked against another copy, under half of the missing clones reflect an unresolved V gene, and the others are unexplained. The sample records under 200,000 clones, less than 95% of which are singletons. The ten largest clones add up to about 4.4% of the sample. This specimen was peripheral blood, taken on day 0 of AZD1222 vaccination. All receptors come from an adult in good health.

This clone was picked up one time. The chain couples TRBV19 to TRBJ2-2; 7 bases are shared with TRBD1. V lost 5 bases, J lost 4 bases, and 7 bases stayed unmatched. The CDR3 loop spans 15 amino acids. From germline, CDR1 is LNHDA and CDR2 SQIVND (reference sequence). Here the CDR3 DNA reads TGTGCCAGTAGTCCGGGACAGTGGTTCACCGGGGAGCTGTTTTTT. It codes for CASSPGQWFTGELFF.

V is TRBV9 and J is TRBJ2-7; D is undetermined. V was trimmed by 0 bases and J by 2 bases, leaving 9 bases between them. CDR1 and CDR2 from the germline V gene are SGDLS and YYNGEE. This CDR3 contains 14 residues. This chain's CDR3 is CASSVDSRTYEQYF. DNA of the CDR3: TGTGCCAGCAGCGTAGACAGCCGGACCTACGAGCAGTACTTC.

The CDR3 spells CASSQVLATGELFF. The CDR3 DNA is TGTGCCAGCAGCCAAGTTTTAGCTACCGGGGAGCTGTTTTTT. The rearrangement links TRBV3-1 (or the pseudogene TRBV3-2) to TRBJ2-2; D is unresolved. CDR1 and CDR2 from the germline V gene are LGHDT and YNNKEL (reference sequence). The CDR3 contains 14 residues. V was clipped by 1 base and J by 5 bases, with 8 bases between them.

The rearrangement links TRBV19 to TRBJ1-1, with D unclear. Germline V gene sequence: CDR1 LNHDA, CDR2 SQIVND (reference sequence). Deletions cut 3 bases from V and 4 bases from J, with 15 bases between. The CDR3 runs 15 residues. This CDR3 is CASSILGWGSTEAFF. The CDR3 DNA is TGTGCCAGTAGTATTTTGGGGTGGGGTAGCACTGAAGCTTTCTTT.

The CDR3 region has the DNA TGTGCCAGCAAATTCGCGGGGCGCGGGACCCAGTACTTC. This encodes CASKFAGRGTQYF. The J gene is TRBJ2-5, the V gene TRBV6-5; tentative D call: TRBD2 (6 bases). V dropped 7 bases and J dropped 7 bases, with 16 bases sitting between them. Germline V gene data show CDR1 as MNHEY and CDR2 as SVGAGI. This CDR3 spans 13 amino acids.

This chain connects TRBV3-1 (or the pseudogene TRBV3-2) to TRBJ2-6; D not resolved. CDR3 length: 16 amino acids. V lost 10 bases and J 0 bases, leaving 16 bases between the germline ends. The germline V gene encodes CDR1 LGHDT and CDR2 YNNKEL (reference sequence). CDR3 amino acids: CAIIDLLPSGANVLTF. The CDR3 DNA reads TGTGCCATAATCGACCTTCTGCCCTCTGGGGCCAACGTCCTGACTTTC.

CDR3 residues: CASSTTSGIVTYNEQFF. CDR3 nucleotide sequence: TGTGCCAGCAGTACGACTAGCGGGATCGTCACCTACAATGAGCAGTTCTTC. The chain employs TRBV27 and TRBJ2-1, with 11 bases identical to TRBD2. V trimming: 5 bases; J trimming: 2 bases; junction bases outside the gene matches: 8. Germline CDR1 reads MNHEY; CDR2 reads SMNVEV (reference sequence). The CDR3 is 17 residues long.

The V gene is TRBV6-6, the J gene TRBJ1-3; D is unclear. The CDR3 totals 13 residues. The germline CDR1 and CDR2 sequences are MNHNY and SVGAGI (reference sequence). V lost 3 bases and J lost 2, with 5 bases in between. The CDR3 sequence: CASSYSPGNTIYF. In nucleotides, the CDR3 is TGTGCCAGCAGTTATTCGCCTGGAAACACCATATATTTT.

This clone came up once. V and J are TRBV28 and TRBJ2-7, with 13 positions matching TRBD2. Germline CDR1 and CDR2: MDHEN and SYDVKM. V shed 6 bases, J shed 2 bases, and the junction held 7 bases outside the gene matches. This CDR3 comprises 16 residues. As DNA, the CDR3 is TGTGCCAGCAGGGAAACCGGGACTAGCGGGGCCTACGAGCAGTACTTC. Amino acid sequence: CASRETGTSGAYEQYF.

The table lists this clone with a count of one. The V and J genes are TRBV5-1 and TRBJ1-1; 9 bases map to TRBD1. Trimming took 3 bases from V and 4 from J; bases not matched to a gene: 4. Germline V gene data show CDR1 as SGHRS and CDR2 as YFSETQ. The CDR3 totals 14 residues. In nucleotides, the CDR3 is TGCGCCAGCAGCTGGGGACAGGGCGGCACTGAAGCTTTCTTT. As protein: CASSWGQGGTEAFF.

The chain links TRBV30 to TRBJ1-1; TRBD1 is a possible D gene (5 bases). V was clipped by 4 bases and J by 6 bases, with 15 bases between them. The germline gives CDR1 GTSNPN, CDR2 SVGIG (reference sequence). The CDR3 consists of 13 residues. CDR3: CAWKVGGAAEAFF. The DNA of the CDR3 is TGTGCCTGGAAAGTCGGAGGGGCGGCTGAAGCTTTCTTT.

This clone has at least ten counts. The rearrangement uses TRBV7-3 and TRBJ2-7; 8 nucleotides agree with TRBD1. Trimming at V came to 5 bases and at J to 5 bases, leaving 11 bases not matched to a gene. Per germline, CDR1 SGHTA and CDR2 FQGTGA. This CDR3 comprises 15 residues. In nucleotides, the CDR3 is TGTGCCAGCAGCCCCGGCGGCCAGGGGGCGAACGAGCAGTACTTC. This sequence encodes CASSPGGQGANEQYF. Full variable domain (remainder filled in from reference TRBV7-3 and TRBJ2-7): GAGVSQTPSNKVTEKGKYVELRCDPISGHTALYWYRQSLGQGPEFLIYFQGTGAADDSGLPNDRFFAVRPEGSVSTLKIQRTERGDSAVYLCASSPGGQGANEQYFGPGTRLTVT.

V and J are TRBV9 and TRBJ2-2, with D unclear. Trimming took 2 bases from V and 1 from J, leaving 9 bases between them. CDR1 and CDR2 (germline): SGDLS, YYNGEE. The CDR3 is 15 amino acids. In nucleotides, the CDR3 is TGTGCCAGCAGCGTTCAAGCAATGAACACCGGGGAGCTGTTTTTT. Protein sequence: CASSVQAMNTGELFF.

The rearrangement links TRBV10-1 to TRBJ2-7; possible D gene TRBD1, 6 bases. Trimming took 4 bases from V and 5 from J, leaving 15 bases between them. The CDR3 sequence is 14 residues long. CDR1 and CDR2 (germline): WNHNN, SYGVQD (reference sequence). The CDR3 sequence: CASSVSRGRNEQYF. The CDR3 coding sequence is TGCGCCAGCAGTGTCAGCAGGGGAAGGAACGAGCAGTACTTC.

This clone was seen more than once but under ten times. This chain links TRBV27 with TRBJ1-5; D uncertain. V was clipped by 8 bases and J by 3 bases, with 17 bases between them. This CDR3 region has 15 residues. Germline V lookup: CDR1 MNHEY, CDR2 SMNVEV (reference sequence). The CDR3 nucleotides are TGTGCCAGCGGAAAGACAATAGGGTACAATCAGCCCCAGCATTTT. Encoded protein: CASGKTIGYNQPQHF.

The chain couples TRBV7-3 to TRBJ1-1; D is unclear. CDR1 is SGHTA, CDR2 FQGTGA, per germline. CDR3 length equals 14 residues. Trimming left V 2 bases short and J 1 base short, with 8 bases between. CDR3 DNA sequence: TGTGCCAGCAGCTTATTCGGGCAGAACACTGAAGCTTTCTTT. As protein: CASSLFGQNTEAFF.

The rearrangement joins TRBV21-1 to TRBJ2-3. TRBV21-1 is an annotated pseudogene. CDR3 length: 19 amino acids. The CDR3 protein is CASSRTRVRQYPSTDTQYF. CDR3 DNA: TGTGCCAGCAGCCGAACTAGGGTCCGACAGTACCCGTCCACAGATACGCAGTATTTT.

This chain uses TRBV28 with TRBJ2-5, with D hard to call. Germline V gene lookup returns CDR1 MDHEN and CDR2 SYDVKM. There are 15 residues in the CDR3. Trimming removed 7 bases from V and 5 bases from J, with 20 bases in between. The CDR3 DNA sequence: TGTGCCAGCAACCTTAGGGCGGTCGGAGCGGAGACCCAGTACTTC. Translating it yields CASNLRAVGAETQYF.

The chain joins TRBV28 to TRBJ2-7; tentatively, D is TRBD1 (7 bases). Germline V lookup: CDR1 MDHEN, CDR2 SYDVKM. V lost 5 bases and J lost 6, with 17 bases in between. The CDR3 extends over 14 amino acids. CDR3 nucleotide sequence: TGTGCCAGCAGTGCCGGGACAGCGGGTGGCGAGCAGTACTTC. Amino acids: CASSAGTAGGEQYF.

The CDR3 region is CASSPNHPPREQYF. The DNA of the CDR3 is TGTGCCAGCAGTCCTAACCACCCCCCTAGGGAGCAGTACTTC. The chain uses TRBV6-5 and TRBJ2-7; unclear D gene. Germline assignment: CDR1 MNHEY and CDR2 SVGAGI. V lost 5 bases and J lost 7, with 18 bases in between. The CDR3 is made up of 14 amino acids.

This rearrangement joins TRBV3-1 (or the pseudogene TRBV3-2) to TRBJ1-1, with D uncertain. V dropped 1 base and J dropped 1 base, with 10 bases sitting between them. CDR1 LGHDT and CDR2 YNNKEL come from the germline V gene (reference sequence). This CDR3 contains 15 residues. In DNA form, the CDR3 reads TGTGCCAGCAGCCAAGTCCTAACAACGAACACTGAAGCTTTCTTT. Residues: CASSQVLTTNTEAFF.

J is TRBJ2-7 and V is TRBV4-3, with 7 bases aligning to TRBD1. CDR1 is LGHNA and CDR2 is YSLEER in the germline V gene. Unmatched junction bases numbered 5, after V lost 4 bases and J lost 2 bases. This CDR3 contains 14 residues. The CDR3 bases are TGCGCCAGCAGCCCGGGGACAGAGACCTACGAGCAGTACTTC. As protein: CASSPGTETYEQYF.

This sequence joins TRBV5-6 and TRBJ2-2, with D uncertain. Between the trimmed V and J ends, which lost 0 bases and 1 base, there was a span of 4 bases. The CDR3 covers 14 residues. CDR1 SGHDT and CDR2 YYEEEE come from the germline V gene. The CDR3 DNA reads as TGTGCCAGCAGCTTGGACGGGAACACCGGGGAGCTGTTTTTT. Encoded protein: CASSLDGNTGELFF.

The chain has TRBV5-1 and TRBJ1-1; D ambiguous. There are 16 residues in the CDR3. The V gene lost 0 bases and the J gene lost 5 bases, with 17 bases spanning the gap. CDR1 and CDR2 (germline): SGHRS, YFSETQ. CDR3 residues: CASSLGHEGRGTEAFF. Written as DNA, the CDR3 is TGCGCCAGCAGCTTGGGGCACGAAGGTCGGGGAACTGAAGCTTTCTTT.

The chain combines TRBV30 with TRBJ1-2; 9 nucleotides match TRBD1. The CDR3 sequence is 12 residues long. The V gene end was trimmed by 1 base and the J gene end by 8 bases; junction bases not matched to a gene: 2. Germline-derived CDR1 and CDR2 are GTSNPN and SVGIG (reference sequence). The CDR3 reads CAWSGQGGGYTF. As DNA, the CDR3 is TGTGCCTGGAGTGGACAGGGGGGCGGCTACACCTTC.

The chain joins TRBV6-5 to TRBJ2-7; 7 bases are shared with TRBD2. The J segment lost 1 base and the V segment lost 5 bases, leaving 8 bases of the junction unmatched. The CDR3 has 15 amino acids. Germline lookup yields CDR1 MNHEY and CDR2 SVGAGI. Written as DNA, the CDR3 is TGTGCCAGCAGTCGAGGGAGGGTGGGGTCCTACGAGCAGTACTTC. Translation: CASSRGRVGSYEQYF.

The chain has TRBV10-3 and TRBJ2-3; 14 bases map to TRBD2. Germline V gene data show CDR1 as ENHRY and CDR2 as SYGVKD. This CDR3 contains 17 residues. J gave up 2 bases and V 9 bases, and 10 bases lay outside the gene matches. CDR3 DNA: TGTGCCATAGGACTAGCGGGAGGCTTTTTCCCCACAGATACGCAGTATTTT. It codes for CAIGLAGGFFPTDTQYF.

The sample holds one count of this clone. The chain recombines TRBV7-3 with TRBJ1-1; D gene unclear. Trimming shortened V by 3 bases and J by 4 bases, and 9 bases separated the two germline ends. From germline, CDR1 is SGHTA and CDR2 FQGTGA. This CDR3 is 13 amino acids long. CDR3 sequence: CASSLAGFTEAFF. CDR3 bases: TGTGCCAGCAGCTTGGCGGGGTTCACTGAAGCTTTCTTT.

The chain couples TRBV7-2 to TRBJ1-1; D gene ambiguous. CDR3 length: 15 residues. Looked up from germline, CDR1 is SGHTA and CDR2 is FQGNSA. V gave up 3 bases and J gave up 2 bases, with 13 bases separating them. As DNA, the CDR3 is TGTGCCAGCAGCTTCTACCGGGTCTCCAACACTGAAGCTTTCTTT. Its protein is CASSFYRVSNTEAFF.

The chain uses TRBV25-1 and TRBJ1-1; D uncertain. The length of the CDR3 is 12 residues. Germline lookup yields CDR1 MGHDK and CDR2 SYGVNS. Trimming cost V 3 bases and J 1 base, with 3 bases left between them. The CDR3 DNA reads TGTGCCAGCAGTGAGAAGAACACTGAAGCTTTCTTT. As protein: CASSEKNTEAFF. Together with reference TRBV25-1 and TRBJ1-1, the CDR3 gives the full variable domain: EADIYQTPRYLVIGTGKKITLECSQTMGHDKMYWYQQDPGMELHLIHYSYGVNSTEKGDLSSESTVSRIRTEHFPLTLESARPSHTSQYLCASSEKNTEAFFGQGTRLTVV.